The clone carrying this T cell receptor beta chain was picked up one time. Trimming took off 3 bases at V and 1 base at J, with 18 bases between the two ends. CDR3 size: 17 residues. The germline V gene encodes CDR1 MGHDK and CDR2 SYGVNS. This entry is derived from a study of blood T cells in healthy people across ages. A sample-barcoded 5' primer and a J-beta primer mix were used in a second PCR of about 7 to 12 cycles. Each CDR3 protein gets one entry after TCRdb re-called the 5' RACE reads with MiXCR. The table includes hundreds of thousands of distinct CDR3 sequences, about 61% detected once. The sequence was collected from a man in his forties in good health. The sample comprised blood. The chain is built from TRBV25-1 and TRBJ2-5; D may match TRBD1 or TRBD2 (6 bases each). Here the CDR3 reads CASSEIAGGRFQETQYF. Written as DNA, the CDR3 is TGTGCCAGCAGTGAGATTGCTGGGGGGCGTTTCCAAGAGACCCAGTACTTC. Full variable domain (missing parts from reference TRBV25-1 and TRBJ2-5): EADIYQTPRYLVIGTGKKITLECSQTMGHDKMYWYQQDPGMELHLIHYSYGVNSTEKGDLSSESTVSRIRTEHFPLTLESARPSHTSQYLCASSEIAGGRFQETQYFGPGTRLLVL.